This T cell receptor (beta chain) was observed in a study of T cell responses to AZD1222 COVID-19 vaccine. Study outcomes and limitations: Nearly half of spike-specific TCRs reportedly go after variant regions that carry no mutations. Researchers report vaccine-associated CD4 TCRs spanning spike, with dominance at 160-218 and 743-854. The donors showed a predominance of white British ancestry and of females, with possible underestimation of clonal diversity. Repertoires were obtained solely post-peak T cell response.

Sequencing was performed with immunoSEQ multiplex PCR; in TCRdb, only in-frame clones are kept and a portion is missing. The sample lists around 100,000 clones, 90% occurring once. Deletions cut 6 bases from V and 9 bases from J, with 18 bases between. This CDR3 spans 15 amino acids. Per germline, CDR1 MNHEY and CDR2 SVGEGT. In regard to this clone: Its antigen is not identified.

V usage is TRBV6-2 or TRBV6-3 and J usage is TRBJ1-6; possibly TRBD1 for D (5 bases). Sequences were derived from peripheral blood, sampled on day 0 of AZD1222 vaccination. This sequence originates from an adult in good health. The CDR3 nucleotides read TGTGCCAGCAGCCTCCACACCGACGGGGGTTCACCCCTCCACTTT. This gives the protein CASSLHTDGGSPLHF.